This T cell receptor beta chain originates from a study of blood T cells in healthy people across ages (dated by TCRdb to 2013 to 2016). Context from the whole study: In model experiments, template switching captured about one uniquely barcoded TCR beta cDNA molecule for every two T cells. For two donors (one aged 18 to 30 and one aged 80 or older), the study analyzed two additional independent replicas of 1 million unique cDNA reads from the same blood draw. To avoid experimental bias, donors of different ages were randomly spread across the sequencing lanes. To track age-related changes in TCR beta repertoire diversity, the study relied on deep sequencing normalized with unique cDNA molecular identifiers. Four age groups were formed from the donors: young (average 16 years), middle-aged (approximately 39), aged (62) and long-lived (about 80).

Concerning this clonotype itself: The antigen this receptor binds is unknown. The sample holds no much larger clone one base away, and base qualities are not on file.

Donors were 39 systemically healthy Caucasian individuals from Russia aged roughly 6 to 95 years. Roughly 9 milliliters of peripheral blood were drawn from each donor into EDTA-treated Vacutainer tubes. Ficoll-Paque density-gradient centrifugation was used to isolate PBMCs, with at least 7 million obtained per sample. Total RNA, at least 5.5 micrograms per sample, was extracted from PBMCs with Trizol reagent. For every donor, an aliquot of PBMCs went through flow cytometry to measure the percentages of naive CD45RAhigh/CD27high T cells. Library creation used 5' RACE. A second PCR of roughly 6 to 11 cycles was run with a J-beta primer mix and a sample-barcoded 5' primer. Each TCR beta cDNA molecule received a unique molecular identifier from a template-switch 5' adaptor carrying 12 random nucleotides. Each sample yielded at least 3 million CDR3-containing paired-end reads. First-strand cDNA was synthesized from all RNA with the Mint cDNA synthesis kit, primed by a TRBC-specific oligonucleotide. All cDNA was treated with uracil-DNA glycosylase and then went through a first 18-cycle PCR with the universal primers M1SS and BC2_uni_R. From the authors' description of their analysis: For normalization, 1 million high-quality reads, each with a distinct molecular identifier, were randomly selected from each sample. Reads with shared molecular identifiers were discarded instead of being binned into consensus sequences. MiTCR, run with a Q25 quality threshold and the strictest error-elimination algorithm, handled CDR3 identification, clonotype clustering and error correction. A nonparametric unseen species model with Euler transformation was used to estimate a lower bound on total TCR beta diversity. TCRdb ran its own pipeline on the public reads, namely fastp trimming at Q25 and MiXCR clone calling, and kept in-frame beta chains. Merged by CDR3 protein, the rows form single entries marked with the most common genes and DNA. TCRdb's processing, not the authors', yielded these V and J calls. This sample is represented by around 1,800,000 distinct CDR3 sequences; around 40% of them were singletons. 23% of the sample goes to the ten largest clones.

The study at large found these results: Estimates of total diversity based on one million sequenced T cells were regarded as lower bounds and as underestimates. There was a strong correlation between observed TCR beta diversity and the percentage of naive T cells measured by flow cytometry. Because donor CMV infection status was unknown, age-related changes in expanded clonotypes were potentially confounded. Compared with the aged group, the long-lived group had more naive CD4+ T cells, fewer expanded clones and increased TCR diversity, a pattern suggesting age selection. As age increased, observed TCR beta diversity per million T cells dropped in a roughly linear way, and a significant reduction was already evident by age approximately 40. Since profiling was done on bulk unsorted PBMCs, naive and antigen-experienced compartments could not be conclusively compared.

Material: blood. The TCR sequence derives from a human donor in good health.

Read as DNA, the sequence is TGCAGTGCTAGTTATGACAGGGTGGAGACCCAGTACTTC. Its protein product is CSASYDRVETQYF. The chain is made from TRBV20-1 and TRBJ2-5, with 7 central nucleotides matching TRBD1. Its CDR3 holds 13 amino acids, cysteine through phenylalanine. The kept DNA is CDR3 alone, 39 bases in frame from the first base. In the germline V gene (reference sequence), CDR1 corresponds to DFQATT and CDR2 to SNEGSKA. V trim: 3 bases; J trim: 5 bases; unmatched bases: 6.